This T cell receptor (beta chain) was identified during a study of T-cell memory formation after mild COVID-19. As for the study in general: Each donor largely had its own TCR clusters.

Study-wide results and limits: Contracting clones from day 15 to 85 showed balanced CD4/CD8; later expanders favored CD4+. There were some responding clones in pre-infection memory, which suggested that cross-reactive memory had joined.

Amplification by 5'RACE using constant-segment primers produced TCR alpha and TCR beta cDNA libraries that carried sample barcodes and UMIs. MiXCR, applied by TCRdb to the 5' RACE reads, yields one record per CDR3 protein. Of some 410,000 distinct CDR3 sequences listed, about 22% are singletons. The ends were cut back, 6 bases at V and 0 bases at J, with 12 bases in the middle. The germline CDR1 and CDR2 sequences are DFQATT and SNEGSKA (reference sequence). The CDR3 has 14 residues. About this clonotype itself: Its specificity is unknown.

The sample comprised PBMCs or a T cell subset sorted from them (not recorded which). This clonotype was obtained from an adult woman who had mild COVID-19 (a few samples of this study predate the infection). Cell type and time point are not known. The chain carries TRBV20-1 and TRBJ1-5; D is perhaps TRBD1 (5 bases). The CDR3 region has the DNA TGCAGTGCCGCGGGACGGAATAGCAATCAGCCCCAGCATTTT. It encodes CSAAGRNSNQPQHF.